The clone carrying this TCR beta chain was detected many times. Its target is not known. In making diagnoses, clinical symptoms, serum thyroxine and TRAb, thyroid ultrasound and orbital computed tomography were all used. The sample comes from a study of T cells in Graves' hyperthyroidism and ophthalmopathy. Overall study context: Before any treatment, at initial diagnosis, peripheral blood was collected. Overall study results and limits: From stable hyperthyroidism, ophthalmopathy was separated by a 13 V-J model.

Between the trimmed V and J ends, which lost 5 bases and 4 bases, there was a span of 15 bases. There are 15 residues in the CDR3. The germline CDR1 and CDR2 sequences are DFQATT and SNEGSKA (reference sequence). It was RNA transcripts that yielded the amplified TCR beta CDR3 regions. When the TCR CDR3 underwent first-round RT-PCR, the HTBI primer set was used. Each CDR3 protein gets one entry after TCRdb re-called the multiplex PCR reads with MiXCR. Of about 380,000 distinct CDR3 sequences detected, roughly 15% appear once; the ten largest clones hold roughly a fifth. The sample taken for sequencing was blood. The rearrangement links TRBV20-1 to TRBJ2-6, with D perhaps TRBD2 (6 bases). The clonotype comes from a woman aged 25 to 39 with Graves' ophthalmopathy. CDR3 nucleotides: TGCAGTGCTGTCACCCGCGGGGCGGGGGCCAACGTCCTGACTTTC. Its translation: CSAVTRGAGANVLTF.